This T cell receptor (beta chain) was identified during a study of blood T cell repertoires in COVID-19. V was trimmed by 3 bases and J by 6 bases, leaving 11 bases between them. Germline CDR1 and CDR2: KGHSH and LQKENI. This CDR3 has 13 residues. Participant ages covered about 18 to 89 years across 25 or so US areas. Cohorts were determined from participant-reported clinical history. In Cohort 3, a recovered donor had either two negative PCRs, clearance, or symptom resolution. This clone has a single count. Original handling: Estimated nucleated cell counts came from reference gene primer amplification. Profiled with immunoSEQ multiplex PCR; TCRdb holds only in-frame clones, not every one. V, J and clone size are taken as reported in that table, and D and trimming were inferred from the DNA itself. The sample holds about 230,000 clones; approximately 84% are singletons and the top ten take roughly 15%.

The specimen sequenced was PBMCs or T cells enriched from blood (not recorded which). This TCR came from a man aged 18-30 years who had recovered from COVID-19. The gene calls are TRBV18 and TRBJ1-2; D gene ambiguous. The CDR3 loop is CASSPTNEDGYTF. CDR3 coding DNA: TGTGCCAGCTCACCTACAAATGAGGATGGCTACACCTTC.